The text below deals with one T cell receptor (beta chain). The target antigen is unknown. This entry is derived from a study of human CD4 T cells and Enterobacteriaceae. General study points: In the top 5%: about 55% of the 19 and about three fifths of the roughly 34 cross-reactive clonotypes.

All CD4+ cells other than CD45RA+CCR7+CD95- naive cells were sorted as memory, over 95% pure. Total CD4+ T cells and monocytes came from CD4/CD14 microbead positive selection. V was clipped by 2 bases and J by 8 bases, with 18 bases between them. The germline V gene encodes CDR1 SGHTA and CDR2 FQGNSA. The CDR3 sequence is 15 residues long. Deep-level sequencing, detecting one cell in 200,000, covered ex vivo memory CD4+. Here immunoSEQ multiplex PCR was the method, and the copy in TCRdb shows in-frame clones only, minus some. The table includes 27,000 or so clones, approximately 80% detected once. The rearrangement uses TRBV7-2 and TRBJ1-2, with D tentatively TRBD1 (5 bases). Sequenced material: memory CD4+ T cells from blood. The clonotype originates from a human donor in good health. The CDR3, as DNA: TGTGCCAGCAGCTTACGTCAGGGCCCATTGGAGGGCTACACCTTC. Its protein is CASSLRQGPLEGYTF. Complete variable domain (other parts from reference TRBV7-2 and TRBJ1-2): GAGVSQSPSNKVTEKGKDVELRCDPISGHTALYWYRQSLGQGLEFLIYFQGNSAPDKSGLPSDRFSAERTGGSVSTLTIQRTQQEDSAVYLCASSLRQGPLEGYTFGSGTRLTVV.